This entry lists 25 T cell receptor beta chains sequenced from one sample in a study of T cell responses to AZD1222 COVID-19 vaccine. Produced via immunoSEQ multiplex PCR; TCRdb's table is partial and in-frame only. The sample holds 120,000 to 150,000 clones, around 91% seen once. This sample comprised peripheral blood, obtained on day 0 of AZD1222 vaccination. These receptors originate from an adult in good health.

In this sample, this clone turned up once. The chain recombines TRBV28 with TRBJ1-1; D may be TRBD1 (5 bases). V was shortened by 4 bases and J by 9 bases, with 15 bases between the two germline ends. Germline V gene lookup returns CDR1 MDHEN and CDR2 SYDVKM. The CDR3 covers 13 residues. CDR3 residues: CASSSGGTWKAFF. In DNA, the CDR3 is TGTGCCAGCAGTTCGGGGGGGACTTGGAAAGCTTTCTTT.

Only one count was recorded for this clone. The chain links TRBV5-6 to TRBJ2-5; D could derive from TRBD1 or TRBD2 (5 bases each). CDR1 is SGHDT and CDR2 is YYEEEE in the germline V gene. The V end lost 0 bases, the J end lost 5 bases, and 11 bases lay between the germline ends. The CDR3 has 14 residues. CDR3 sequence: CASSLGGATETQYF. The CDR3 nucleotides are TGTGCCAGCAGCTTGGGAGGGGCGACGGAGACCCAGTACTTC.

This chain links TRBV5-5 with TRBJ2-5, with D perhaps matching TRBD2 (6 bases). The CDR3 sequence is 14 residues long. The V end was cut by 0 bases, the J end by 4 bases, with 10 bases between. Per germline, CDR1 SGHKS and CDR2 YYEKEE (reference sequence). The CDR3 reads CASSLEAGLETQYF. The CDR3 DNA sequence: TGTGCCAGCAGCTTGGAGGCGGGACTAGAGACCCAGTACTTC. Based on the CDR3 plus reference TRBV5-5 and TRBJ2-5, the full variable domain is DAGVTQSPTHLIKTRGQQVTLRCSPISGHKSVSWYQQVLGQGPQFIFQYYEKEERGRGNFPDRFSARQFPNYSSELNVNALLLGDSALYLCASSLEAGLETQYFGPGTRLLVL.

V is TRBV7-8 and J is TRBJ2-2; possible D gene TRBD1, 6 bases. CDR1 and CDR2 from the germline V gene are SGHVS and FQNEAQ. The CDR3 runs to 15 residues. The V end was cut by 5 bases, the J end by 1 base, with 11 bases between. The CDR3 DNA follows: TGTGCCAGCAGCGCGGACAGTCGGAACACCGGGGAGCTGTTTTTT. Amino acid sequence: CASSADSRNTGELFF.

The chain employs TRBV28 and TRBJ1-6; the D is unclear. The CDR3 is 13 amino acids. Trimming removed 5 bases at V and 8 bases at J, with 10 bases between. Germline CDR1 reads MDHEN; CDR2 reads SYDVKM. CDR3 sequence (DNA): TGTGCCAGCAGTGGCGGGTTACATTCACCCCTCCACTTT. Its translation: CASSGGLHSPLHF.

The V gene is TRBV6-5, the J gene TRBJ1-1, with 10 bases identical to TRBD1. The CDR3 runs 13 residues. CDR1 and CDR2 (germline): MNHEY, SVGAGI. V dropped 11 bases and J dropped 1; count of bases not matched to a gene: 4. CDR3 coding DNA: TGTGCCGGACAGGGGGAGGGGAACACTGAAGCTTTCTTT. Encoded protein: CAGQGEGNTEAFF.

This chain links TRBV5-3 with TRBJ1-1, with TRBD1 as a possible D gene (5 bases). TRBV5-3 is an ORF; its function is uncertain. The CDR3 runs 16 residues. Deletions cut 3 bases from V and 3 bases from J, with 18 bases between. Here the CDR3 DNA reads TGTGCCAGAAGCTGCGGGGGGGACGACCATGACACTGAAGCTTTCTTT. This codes for CARSCGGDDHDTEAFF.

This chain connects TRBV7-8 to TRBJ2-7; D might be TRBD1 (7 bases). CDR1 and CDR2 from the germline V gene are SGHVS and FQNEAQ. V lost 1 base to trimming and J lost 4 bases, with 20 bases between them. The CDR3 has 17 residues. CDR3 in DNA: TGTGCCAGCAGCTTAGGTATCCCAGGGGGAGGAGGATACGAGCAGTACTTC. Translation: CASSLGIPGGGGYEQYF.

The V call is TRBV24-1, the J call TRBJ2-1, with TRBD2 identical over 14 bases. The CDR3 extends over 16 amino acids. Germline CDR1 reads KGHDR; CDR2 reads SFDVKD. V was clipped by 1 base and J by 7 bases; unmatched bases: 2. Here the CDR3 reads CATSDLGTSGSNEQFF. The CDR3 nucleotides are TGTGCCACCAGTGATTTAGGGACTAGCGGGAGTAATGAGCAGTTCTTC.

J is TRBJ2-3 and V is TRBV7-2; D is unclear. V was cut by 0 bases and J by 3 bases, with 7 bases left in between. Germline-derived CDR1 and CDR2 are SGHTA and FQGNSA. This CDR3 has 14 residues. CDR3 coding DNA: TGTGCCAGCAGCTTAGCGTACGGAACAGATACGCAGTATTTT. Translating it yields CASSLAYGTDTQYF.

A note on this clone: The junction and the germline gene differ at one end; a read error may be behind it. The V and J genes are TRBV11-2 and TRBJ2-3; D is undetermined. Germline lookup yields CDR1 SGHAT and CDR2 FQNNGV. The CDR3 loop spans 15 amino acids. CDR3: CAGSPRLRAPDTQYF. DNA for the CDR3: TGTGCCGGCAGCCCGCGACTTCGGGCGCCAGATACGCAGTATTTT.

The V gene is TRBV5-6, the J gene TRBJ1-4; maybe TRBD1 (6 bases). Germline lookup yields CDR1 SGHDT and CDR2 YYEEEE. The CDR3 has 15 amino acids. The germline V and J ends were trimmed by 4 bases and 5 bases, with 15 bases remaining between them. The CDR3 DNA reads TGTGCCAGCAGCCACGCCAACAGGGTGAATGAAAAACTGTTTTTT. Its translation: CASSHANRVNEKLFF.

The chain links TRBV7-2 to TRBJ1-1; D not certain. The CDR3 is 13 residues long. CDR1 and CDR2 from the germline V gene are SGHTA and FQGNSA. V was shortened by 3 bases and J by 8 bases, with 13 bases between the two germline ends. The CDR3 DNA reads as TGTGCCAGCAGCTTTGAGGCTGGACGGGAAGCTTTCTTT. Encoded protein: CASSFEAGREAFF. The whole variable domain, filled in from reference TRBV7-2 and TRBJ1-1, reads GAGVSQSPSNKVTEKGKDVELRCDPISGHTALYWYRQSLGQGLEFLIYFQGNSAPDKSGLPSDRFSAERTGGSVSTLTIQRTQQEDSAVYLCASSFEAGREAFFGQGTRLTVV.

CDR3 in amino acids: CASSQLTATGELFF. DNA for the CDR3: TGTGCCAGCAGCCAATTGACAGCCACCGGGGAGCTGTTTTTT. V usage is TRBV16 and J usage is TRBJ2-2; possibly TRBD1 for D (5 bases). Trimming took off 1 base at V and 4 bases at J, with 7 bases between the two ends. There are 14 residues in the CDR3. Germline CDR1 KGHSY, CDR2 FQNENV.

This sequence joins TRBV9 and TRBJ2-2, with unresolved D. CDR3 length: 12 residues. Per the germline V gene, CDR1 is SGDLS and CDR2 is YYNGEE. V lost 5 bases and J 6 bases, leaving 8 bases between the germline ends. The CDR3 bases are TGTGCCAGCAGTAGGAGCTCCGGGGAGCTGTTTTTT. The encoded protein is CASSRSSGELFF. Looking up the rest from reference TRBV9 and TRBJ2-2 gives the full variable domain: DSGVTQTPKHLITATGQRVTLRCSPRSGDLSVYWYQQSLDQGLQFLIQYYNGEERAKGNILERFSAQQFPDLHSELNLSSLELGDSALYFCASSRSSGELFFGEGSRLTVL.

The rearrangement links TRBV7-8 to TRBJ1-5; unclear D gene. The CDR3 is 18 amino acids. Germline V gene data show CDR1 as SGHVS and CDR2 as FQNEAQ. The V end was cut by 2 bases, the J end by 1 base, with 18 bases between. As DNA, the CDR3 is TGTGCCAGCAGCTTAACGCAGACGGGAATGGGGAGCAATCAGCCCCAGCATTTT. This codes for CASSLTQTGMGSNQPQHF.

The chain carries TRBV18 and TRBJ1-2, with TRBD1 identical over 7 bases. Germline V gene lookup returns CDR1 KGHSH and CDR2 LQKENI. After removal of 3 bases from V and 6 bases from J, the junction contained 4 bases not matched to a gene. The CDR3 sequence is 13 residues long. The chain's CDR3 is CASSPRQGDGYTF. The CDR3 region has the DNA TGTGCCAGCTCACCGAGGCAGGGGGATGGCTACACCTTC.

This CDR3 reads CASSPEQYRVMVGYTF. CDR3 DNA: TGTGCCAGCTCACCAGAGCAGTACAGGGTGATGGTCGGCTACACCTTC. The gene calls are TRBV18 and TRBJ1-2; tentative D call: TRBD1 (6 bases). Trimming removed 2 bases at V and 8 bases at J, with 21 bases between. Per germline, CDR1 KGHSH and CDR2 LQKENI. The CDR3 consists of 16 residues. The full variable domain, with the rest looked up from reference TRBV18 and TRBJ1-2, is NAGVMQNPRHLVRRRGQEARLRCSPMKGHSHVYWYRQLPEEGLKFMVYLQKENIIDESGMPKERFSAEFPKEGPSILRIQQVVRGDSAAYFCASSPEQYRVMVGYTFGSGTRLTVV.

The V and J genes are TRBV6-2 or TRBV6-3 and TRBJ1-1, with D unclear. Looked up from germline, CDR1 is MNHEY and CDR2 is SVGEGT. Trimming removed 1 base from V and 4 bases from J, with 7 bases in between. This CDR3 has 13 residues. In DNA form, the CDR3 reads TGTGCCAGCAGTTACTTAGGACCCACTGAAGCTTTCTTT. Encoded protein: CASSYLGPTEAFF.

The J gene is TRBJ1-5, the V gene TRBV6-5, with D unresolved. The CDR3 consists of 10 residues. CDR1 is MNHEY, CDR2 SVGAGI, per germline. V dropped 8 bases and J dropped 7 bases, with 6 bases sitting between them. Written as DNA, the CDR3 is TGTGCCAGCGTGGGGCAGCCCCAGCATTTT. Translating it yields CASVGQPQHF.

The V call is TRBV4-3, the J call TRBJ1-1; D gene uncertain. V lost 0 bases to trimming and J lost 0 bases, with 8 bases between them. The CDR3 runs 15 residues. The germline V gene has CDR1 LGHNA and CDR2 YSLEER. The CDR3 DNA sequence: TGCGCCAGCAGCCAAGAGCACGGATTGAACACTGAAGCTTTCTTT. This encodes CASSQEHGLNTEAFF.

The V gene is TRBV5-4, the J gene TRBJ1-1, with 7 bases lining up with TRBD1. V lost 4 bases to trimming and J lost 1 base; unmatched junction nucleotides: 7. This CDR3 spans 15 amino acids. The V gene's germline CDR1 is SGHNT and CDR2 YYREEE (reference sequence). The CDR3 region is CASSEQTGPNTEAFF. The CDR3, as DNA: TGTGCCAGCAGCGAGCAGACAGGGCCGAACACTGAAGCTTTCTTT.

This rearrangement joins TRBV5-6 to TRBJ2-2; 9 bases are a match to TRBD1. From germline, CDR1 is SGHDT and CDR2 YYEEEE. Germline trimming cut 4 bases from V and 5 bases from J; bases unmatched to any gene: 9. The CDR3 contains 16 residues. The CDR3 DNA is TGTGCCAGCAGCCCCCCGGGACAGGGAGAGACCGGGGAGCTGTTTTTT. It encodes CASSPPGQGETGELFF.

The chain is built from TRBV4-3 and TRBJ1-4; D is ambiguous. Germline V lookup: CDR1 LGHNA, CDR2 YSLEER. Trimming cost V 5 bases and J 0 bases, with 7 bases left between them. The CDR3 extends over 14 amino acids. This CDR3 reads CASSILATNEKLFF. As DNA, the CDR3 is TGCGCCAGCAGCATCTTAGCAACTAATGAAAAACTGTTTTTT.

Here the CDR3 DNA reads TGTGCCAGCAGCTCCTTTGTAGGCCGTGCATACAATGAGCAGTTCTTC. Protein sequence: CASSSFVGRAYNEQFF. The V and J genes are TRBV9 and TRBJ2-1; D unresolved. Trimming cost V 4 bases and J 4 bases, with 18 bases left between them. Germline V gives CDR1 SGDLS, CDR2 YYNGEE. The CDR3 loop spans 16 amino acids.